This TCR beta chain came from a study of blood T cell repertoires in COVID-19. Looking at the study overall: Sources were T cells, B-cell-depleted T cells, or PBMCs; the material itself was cDNA or gDNA.

This CDR3 has 17 residues. CDR1 and CDR2 from the germline V gene are MDHEN and SYDVKM. The V end was cut by 7 bases, the J end by 7 bases, with 26 bases between. Generated by immunoSEQ multiplex PCR, the TCRdb table keeps only in-frame clones and is missing some. This sample has fewer than 25,000 clones, with about 91% found just once. The clonotype was recovered from a woman between 65 and 79 years old with active COVID-19. Sequenced: peripheral blood. The chain links TRBV28 to TRBJ1-3, with D perhaps matching TRBD1 (6 bases). CDR3 DNA: TGTGCCAGCACCCTCCCGGGAGGGGGGCGCTTAGGGAACACCATATATTTT. As protein: CASTLPGGGRLGNTIYF.